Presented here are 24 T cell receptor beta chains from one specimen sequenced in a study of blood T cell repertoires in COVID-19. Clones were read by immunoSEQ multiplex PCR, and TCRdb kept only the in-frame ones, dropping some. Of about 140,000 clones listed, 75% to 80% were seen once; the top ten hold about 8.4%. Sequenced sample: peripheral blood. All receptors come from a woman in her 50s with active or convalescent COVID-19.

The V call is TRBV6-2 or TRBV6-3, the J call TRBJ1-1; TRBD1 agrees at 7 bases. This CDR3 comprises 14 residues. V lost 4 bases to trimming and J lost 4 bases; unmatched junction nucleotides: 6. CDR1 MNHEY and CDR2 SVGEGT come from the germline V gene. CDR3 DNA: TGTGCCAGCAGTTCGACAGGGCGAGTCACTGAAGCTTTCTTT. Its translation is CASSSTGRVTEAFF.

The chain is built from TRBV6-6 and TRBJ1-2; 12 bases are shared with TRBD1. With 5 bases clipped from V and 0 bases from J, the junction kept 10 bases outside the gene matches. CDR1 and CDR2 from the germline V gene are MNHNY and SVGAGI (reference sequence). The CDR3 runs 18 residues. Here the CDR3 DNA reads TGTGCCAGCAGTCCACTTCGGGACAGGGGGCAGGCTAACTATGGCTACACCTTC. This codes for CASSPLRDRGQANYGYTF.

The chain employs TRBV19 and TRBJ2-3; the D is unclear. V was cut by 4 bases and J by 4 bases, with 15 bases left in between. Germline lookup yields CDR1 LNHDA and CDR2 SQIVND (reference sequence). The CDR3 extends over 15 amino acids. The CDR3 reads CASSKERFYPDTQYF. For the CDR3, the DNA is TGTGCCAGTAGTAAAGAGCGTTTCTACCCAGATACGCAGTATTTT.

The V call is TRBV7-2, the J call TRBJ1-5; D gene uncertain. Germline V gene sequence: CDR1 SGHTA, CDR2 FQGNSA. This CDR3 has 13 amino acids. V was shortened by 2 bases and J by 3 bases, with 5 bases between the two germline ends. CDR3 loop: CASSLQNNQPQHF. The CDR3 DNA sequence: TGTGCCAGCAGCTTACAAAACAATCAGCCCCAGCATTTT.

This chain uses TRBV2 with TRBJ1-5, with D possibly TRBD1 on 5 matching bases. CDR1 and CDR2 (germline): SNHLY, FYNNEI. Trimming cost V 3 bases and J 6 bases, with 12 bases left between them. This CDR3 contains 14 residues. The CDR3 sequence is CASSEIAGGQPQHF. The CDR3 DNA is TGTGCCAGCAGTGAGATAGCGGGGGGTCAGCCCCAGCATTTT.

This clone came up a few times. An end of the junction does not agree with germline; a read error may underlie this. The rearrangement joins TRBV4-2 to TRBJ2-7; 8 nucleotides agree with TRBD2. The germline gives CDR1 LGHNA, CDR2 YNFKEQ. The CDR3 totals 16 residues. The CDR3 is CASRQDVAGFDYEQYF. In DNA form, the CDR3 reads TGTGCCAGCAGGCAAGATGTAGCGGGATTCGACTACGAGCAGTACTTC.

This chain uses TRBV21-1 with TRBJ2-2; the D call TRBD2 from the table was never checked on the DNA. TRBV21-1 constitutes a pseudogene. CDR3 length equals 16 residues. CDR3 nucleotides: TGTGCCAGCAGCACCTTTCGGGGGACCCCAGGCGGGGAGCTGTTTTTT. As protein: CASSTFRGTPGGELFF.

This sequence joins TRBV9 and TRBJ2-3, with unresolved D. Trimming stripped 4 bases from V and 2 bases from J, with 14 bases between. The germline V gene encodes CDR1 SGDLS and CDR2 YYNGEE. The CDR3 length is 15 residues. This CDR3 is CASSPTLRNTDTQYF. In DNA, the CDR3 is TGTGCCAGCAGCCCCACCCTGCGGAACACAGATACGCAGTATTTT.

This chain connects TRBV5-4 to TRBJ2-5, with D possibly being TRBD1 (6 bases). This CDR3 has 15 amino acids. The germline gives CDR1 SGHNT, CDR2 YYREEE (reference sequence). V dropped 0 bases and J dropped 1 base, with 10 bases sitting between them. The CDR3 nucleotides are TGTGCCAGCAGCTTGGGTAGGGGGAGCCAAGAGACCCAGTACTTC. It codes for CASSLGRGSQETQYF.

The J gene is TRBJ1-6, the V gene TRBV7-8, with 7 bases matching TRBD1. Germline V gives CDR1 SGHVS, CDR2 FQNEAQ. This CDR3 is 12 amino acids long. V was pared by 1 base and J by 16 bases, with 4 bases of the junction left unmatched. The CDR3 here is CASSLGRQGLHF. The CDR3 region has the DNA TGTGCCAGCAGCTTAGGAAGACAGGGACTCCACTTT.

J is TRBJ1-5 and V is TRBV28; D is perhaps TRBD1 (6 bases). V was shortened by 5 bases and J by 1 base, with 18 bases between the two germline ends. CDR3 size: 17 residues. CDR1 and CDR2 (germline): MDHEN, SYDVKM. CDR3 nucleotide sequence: TGTGCCAGCAGTCTCCTAGGACAGTTGGACAGCAATCAGCCCCAGCATTTT. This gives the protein CASSLLGQLDSNQPQHF.

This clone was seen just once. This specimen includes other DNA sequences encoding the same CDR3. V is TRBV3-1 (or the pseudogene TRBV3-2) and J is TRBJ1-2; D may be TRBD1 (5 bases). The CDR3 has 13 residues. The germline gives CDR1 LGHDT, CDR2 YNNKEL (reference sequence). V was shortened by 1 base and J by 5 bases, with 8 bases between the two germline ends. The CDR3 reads CASSQGQGYGYTF. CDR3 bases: TGTGCCAGCAGCCAAGGGCAGGGATATGGCTACACCTTC.

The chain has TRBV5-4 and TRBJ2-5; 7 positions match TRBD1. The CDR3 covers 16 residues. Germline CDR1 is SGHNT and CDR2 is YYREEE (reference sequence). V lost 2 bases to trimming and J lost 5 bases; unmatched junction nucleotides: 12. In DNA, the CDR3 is TGTGCCAGCAGCTTTTGGGGACACACAGGGGACGAGACCCAGTACTTC. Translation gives CASSFWGHTGDETQYF. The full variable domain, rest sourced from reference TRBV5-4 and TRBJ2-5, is ETGVTQSPTHLIKTRGQQVTLRCSSQSGHNTVSWYQQALGQGPQFIFQYYREEENGRGNFPPRFSGLQFPNYSSELNVNALELDDSALYLCASSFWGHTGDETQYFGPGTRLLVL.

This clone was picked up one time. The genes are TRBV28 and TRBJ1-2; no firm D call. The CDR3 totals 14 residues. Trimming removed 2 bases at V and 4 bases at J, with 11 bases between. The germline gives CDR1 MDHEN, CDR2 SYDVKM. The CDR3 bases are TGTGCCAGCAGTTTAGTTGGGCAGGCCTATGGCTACACCTTC. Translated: CASSLVGQAYGYTF.

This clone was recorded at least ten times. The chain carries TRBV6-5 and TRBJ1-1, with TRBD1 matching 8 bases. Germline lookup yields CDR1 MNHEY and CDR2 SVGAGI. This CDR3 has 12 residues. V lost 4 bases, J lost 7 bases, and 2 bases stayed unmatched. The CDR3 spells CASSSDRGEAFF. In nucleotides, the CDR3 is TGTGCCAGCAGTTCTGACAGGGGTGAAGCTTTCTTT.

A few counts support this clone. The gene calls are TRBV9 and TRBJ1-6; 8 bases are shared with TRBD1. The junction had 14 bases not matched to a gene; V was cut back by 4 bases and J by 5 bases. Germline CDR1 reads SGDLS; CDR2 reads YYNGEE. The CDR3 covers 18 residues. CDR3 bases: TGTGCCAGCAGCCCTACAGGGATCGGGACAGGAGATAATTCACCCCTCCACTTT. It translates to CASSPTGIGTGDNSPLHF.

The CDR3 nucleotides read TGTGCCAGCAGCCGATCACCTAGCTCTGGAAACACCATATATTTT. Translated: CASSRSPSSGNTIYF. V usage is TRBV9 and J usage is TRBJ1-3; D unresolved. Trimming stripped 4 bases from V and 0 bases from J, with 11 bases between. Germline CDR1 is SGDLS and CDR2 is YYNGEE. This CDR3 is built from 15 residues.

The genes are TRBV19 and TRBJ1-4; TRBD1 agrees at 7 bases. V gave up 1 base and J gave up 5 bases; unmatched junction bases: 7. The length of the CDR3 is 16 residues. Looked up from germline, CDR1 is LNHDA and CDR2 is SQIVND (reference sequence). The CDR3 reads CASSIGGQDYNEKLFF. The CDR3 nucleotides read TGTGCCAGTAGTATAGGAGGACAGGACTACAATGAAAAACTGTTTTTT. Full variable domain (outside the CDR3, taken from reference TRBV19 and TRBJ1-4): DGGITQSPKYLFRKEGQNVTLSCEQNLNHDAMYWYRQDPGQGLRLIYYSQIVNDFQKGDIAEGYSVSREKKESFPLTVTSAQKNPTAFYLCASSIGGQDYNEKLFFGSGTQLSVL.

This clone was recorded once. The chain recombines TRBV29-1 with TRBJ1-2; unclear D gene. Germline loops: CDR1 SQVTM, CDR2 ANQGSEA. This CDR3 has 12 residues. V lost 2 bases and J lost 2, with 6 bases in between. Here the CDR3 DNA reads TGCAGCGTTGAATGGCAGAACTATGGCTACACCTTC. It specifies CSVEWQNYGYTF.

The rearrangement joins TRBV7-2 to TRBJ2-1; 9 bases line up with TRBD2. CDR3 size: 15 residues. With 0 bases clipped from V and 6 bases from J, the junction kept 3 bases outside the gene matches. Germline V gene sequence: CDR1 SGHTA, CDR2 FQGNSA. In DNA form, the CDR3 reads TGTGCCAGCAGCTTAGCAGCGGGAGGTTTCAATGAGCAGTTCTTC. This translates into CASSLAAGGFNEQFF.

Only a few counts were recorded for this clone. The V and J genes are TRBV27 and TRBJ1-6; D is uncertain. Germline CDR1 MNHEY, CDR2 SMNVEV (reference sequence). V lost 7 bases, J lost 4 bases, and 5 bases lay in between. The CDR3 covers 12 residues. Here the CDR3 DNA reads TGTGCCAGCACCGCGTATAATTCACCCCTCCACTTT. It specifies CASTAYNSPLHF.

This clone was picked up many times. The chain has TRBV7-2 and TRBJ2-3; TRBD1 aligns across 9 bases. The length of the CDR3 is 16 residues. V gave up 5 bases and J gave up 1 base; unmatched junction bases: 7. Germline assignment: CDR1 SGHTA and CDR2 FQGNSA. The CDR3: CASSPGQGGGTDTQYF. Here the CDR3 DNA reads TGTGCCAGCAGCCCGGGACAGGGAGGTGGCACAGATACGCAGTATTTT.

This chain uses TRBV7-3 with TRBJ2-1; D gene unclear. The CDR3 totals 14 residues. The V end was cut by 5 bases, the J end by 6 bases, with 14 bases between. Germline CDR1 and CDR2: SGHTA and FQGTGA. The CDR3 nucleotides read TGTGCCAGCAGCCCGCTGGCTGCCACCAATGAGCAGTTCTTC. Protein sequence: CASSPLAATNEQFF. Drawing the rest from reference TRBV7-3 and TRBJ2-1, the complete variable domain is GAGVSQTPSNKVTEKGKYVELRCDPISGHTALYWYRQSLGQGPEFLIYFQGTGAADDSGLPNDRFFAVRPEGSVSTLKIQRTERGDSAVYLCASSPLAATNEQFFGPGTRLTVL.

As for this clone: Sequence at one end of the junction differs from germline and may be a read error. The CDR3 bases are TGTGCCAGCAGCTTACGGGAGGGTACCTCCCACGAGCAGTACTTC. Its translation: CASSLREGTSHEQYF. The chain couples TRBV7-8 to TRBJ2-7, with 8 positions matching TRBD2. CDR3 length: 15 amino acids. The germline V gene encodes CDR1 SGHVS and CDR2 FQNEAQ.